These 16 T cell receptor beta chains originate from one sample sequenced in a study of blood T cell repertoires in COVID-19. Data came from immunoSEQ multiplex PCR; TCRdb stores just in-frame clones and leaves some out. Of 350,000 to 550,000 clones listed, about 89% are singletons. Sequencing was performed on peripheral blood. The receptors here all came from a woman in her 30s with acute or convalescent COVID-19.

The rearrangement uses TRBV6-2 or TRBV6-3 and TRBJ1-5, with unresolved D. V lost 2 bases and J 3 bases, leaving 8 bases between the germline ends. Germline V gene lookup returns CDR1 MNHEY and CDR2 SVGEGT. The CDR3 runs to 14 residues. The CDR3 region has the DNA TGTGCCAGCAGTTACGTCGCAGACAATCAGCCCCAGCATTTT. Translation: CASSYVADNQPQHF.

The CDR3 sequence: CASSLGTSAEQFF. CDR3 bases: TGTGCCAGCAGCTTAGGGACTAGCGCTGAGCAGTTCTTC. The chain is built from TRBV7-2 and TRBJ2-1; 9 positions agree with TRBD2. The ends lost 1 base at V and 9 bases at J; junction bases unmatched: 1. This CDR3 contains 13 residues. Germline loops: CDR1 SGHTA, CDR2 FQGNSA.

The chain is built from TRBV2 and TRBJ2-2, with a tentative D call TRBD1 (6 bases). From germline, CDR1 is SNHLY and CDR2 FYNNEI. Trimming took 7 bases from V and 4 from J, leaving 13 bases between them. The CDR3 consists of 14 residues. CDR3 in amino acids: CASMWQGITGELFF. CDR3 in DNA: TGTGCCAGCATGTGGCAGGGGATCACCGGGGAGCTGTTTTTT.

V is TRBV6-5 and J is TRBJ2-1, with D maybe TRBD2 (6 bases). Trimming removed 0 bases at V and 0 bases at J, with 9 bases between. The germline V gene encodes CDR1 MNHEY and CDR2 SVGAGI. This CDR3 contains 16 residues. The CDR3 bases are TGTGCCAGCAGTTACTCCGGAGGGAGCTCCTACAATGAGCAGTTCTTC. Residues: CASSYSGGSSYNEQFF.

This clone has a single count. The CDR3 bases are TGTGCCAGCAGTCGGGACAGGGGTCCTTATAGCAATCAGCCCCAGCATTTT. Translating gives CASSRDRGPYSNQPQHF. V is TRBV2 and J is TRBJ1-5; 10 bases line up with TRBD1. This CDR3 comprises 17 residues. The ends lost 5 bases at V and 0 bases at J; junction bases unmatched: 7. The V gene's germline CDR1 is SNHLY and CDR2 FYNNEI.

The chain has TRBV5-1 and TRBJ2-3, with no clear D. The CDR3 has 14 amino acids. The germline gives CDR1 SGHRS, CDR2 YFSETQ. V was clipped by 2 bases and J by 6 bases, with 13 bases between them. The CDR3 sequence is CASSFFRSVDTQYF. The CDR3 DNA reads TGCGCCAGCAGCTTTTTCAGGTCGGTGGATACGCAGTATTTT. Based on the CDR3 plus reference TRBV5-1 and TRBJ2-3, the full variable domain is KAGVTQTPRYLIKTRGQQVTLSCSPISGHRSVSWYQQTPGQGLQFLFEYFSETQRNKGNFPGRFSGRQFSNSRSEMNVSTLELGDSALYLCASSFFRSVDTQYFGPGTRLTVL.

The CDR3 DNA sequence: TGTGCCAGCAGTATTAGCGGAGGCTACAATGAGCAGTTCTTC. Translating it yields CASSISGGYNEQFF. The V gene is TRBV2, the J gene TRBJ2-1; maybe TRBD2 (6 bases). Germline assignment: CDR1 SNHLY and CDR2 FYNNEI. Trimming removed 5 bases at V and 3 bases at J, with 11 bases between. The CDR3 covers 14 residues.

CDR3 in DNA: TGTGCCAGCAGCTTAGAGTATGTAGCGGGGGTTGAGACCCAGTACTTC. Protein product: CASSLEYVAGVETQYF. V is TRBV11-2 and J is TRBJ2-5; 9 positions match TRBD2. The CDR3 runs to 16 residues. V shed 0 bases and J 5 bases; nucleotides not matched to a gene: 7. Germline CDR1 SGHAT, CDR2 FQNNGV.

The rearrangement joins TRBV5-1 to TRBJ2-1; the match to TRBD2 covers 11 bases. The ends lost 1 base at V and 9 bases at J; junction bases unmatched: 12. From germline, CDR1 is SGHRS and CDR2 YFSETQ. The CDR3 loop spans 17 amino acids. CDR3 sequence reads: CASSLLPGLAGGGEQFF. The CDR3, as DNA: TGCGCCAGCAGCTTGCTCCCCGGGCTAGCGGGGGGAGGTGAGCAGTTCTTC.

This chain links TRBV19 with TRBJ1-5; 9 bases line up with TRBD1. The CDR3 contains 15 residues. Looked up from germline, CDR1 is LNHDA and CDR2 is SQIVND (reference sequence). Trimming removed 6 bases from V and 7 bases from J; junction bases left unmatched: 10. The CDR3 is CASSLDRGTGQPQHF. In DNA, the CDR3 is TGTGCCAGTAGCCTGGACAGGGGTACAGGGCAGCCCCAGCATTTT. Variable domain in full (rest from reference TRBV19 and TRBJ1-5): DGGITQSPKYLFRKEGQNVTLSCEQNLNHDAMYWYRQDPGQGLRLIYYSQIVNDFQKGDIAEGYSVSREKKESFPLTVTSAQKNPTAFYLCASSLDRGTGQPQHFGDGTRLSIL.

V and J are TRBV24-1 and TRBJ2-1; TRBD2 matches at 7 bases. Per germline, CDR1 KGHDR and CDR2 SFDVKD. The CDR3 is 15 residues long. The V gene end was trimmed by 2 bases and the J gene end by 4 bases; junction bases not matched to a gene: 4. The CDR3 DNA reads TGTGCCACCAGTGATTCGGGACTACAGTACAATGAGCAGTTCTTC. Residues: CATSDSGLQYNEQFF.

This rearrangement joins TRBV7-8 to TRBJ2-2; D may be TRBD1 (6 bases). Trimming pared 2 bases from V and 3 bases from J, leaving 19 bases between. Looked up from germline, CDR1 is SGHVS and CDR2 is FQNEAQ. The CDR3 is made up of 18 amino acids. The DNA for the CDR3 is TGTGCCAGCAGCTTAAGGTTCTGGGGGCAGGGCTACACCGGGGAGCTGTTTTTT. Translated, it gives CASSLRFWGQGYTGELFF.

V usage is TRBV27 and J usage is TRBJ1-2, with D maybe TRBD1 (6 bases). Trimming took off 3 bases at V and 5 bases at J, with 19 bases between the two ends. The CDR3 totals 16 residues. Germline values: CDR1 MNHEY, CDR2 SMNVEV (reference sequence). The CDR3 nucleotides read TGTGCCAGCAGTTTCCCTACCAGGGGATTTTGGTATGGCTACACCTTC. Amino acid sequence: CASSFPTRGFWYGYTF.

The CDR3 sequence: CASRHRGPSYEQYF. The CDR3 nucleotides are TGTGCCAGCAGGCACAGGGGGCCCTCCTACGAGCAGTACTTC. The genes are TRBV6-4 and TRBJ2-7; 9 bases map to TRBD1. Trimming at V came to 6 bases and at J to 0 bases, leaving 3 bases not matched to a gene. Germline CDR1 MRHNA, CDR2 SNTAGT. The CDR3 runs 14 residues.

The genes are TRBV6-2 or TRBV6-3 and TRBJ1-2; the D gene is possibly TRBD1 (6 bases). The germline CDR1 and CDR2 sequences are MNHEY and SVGEGT. The CDR3 runs to 13 residues. V shed 5 bases and J shed 2 bases, with 9 bases lying between them. The CDR3 DNA sequence: TGTGCCAGCAGTAGGGGGACCAACTATGGCTACACCTTC. Its translation: CASSRGTNYGYTF.

The chain combines TRBV5-1 with TRBJ2-7, with 8 bases matching TRBD2. Germline V gives CDR1 SGHRS, CDR2 YFSETQ. J was trimmed by 4 bases and V by 5 bases; bases with no gene match: 5. CDR3 size: 13 residues. This chain's CDR3 is CASSSSGGYEQYF. In nucleotides, the CDR3 is TGCGCCAGCAGTTCAAGCGGGGGTTACGAGCAGTACTTC.